One sample yielded the 27 T cell receptor beta chains listed below, sequenced in a study of blood T cell repertoires in COVID-19. Method: immunoSEQ multiplex PCR; TCRdb's copy keeps in-frame clones and lacks some. Seen here are hundreds of thousands of clones, 65% to 90% observed once, and the top ten hold about 8%. Sequenced material: peripheral blood. These receptors were obtained from a woman in her forties or fifties with acute or convalescent COVID-19.

This clone was recorded a few times. The V and J genes are TRBV3-1 (or the pseudogene TRBV3-2) and TRBJ2-1, with 9 nucleotides matching TRBD2. Trimming cost V 5 bases and J 8 bases; bases outside gene matches: 4. CDR3 size: 13 residues. The germline V gene encodes CDR1 LGHDT and CDR2 YNNKEL (reference sequence). CDR3 protein: CASSKTSGHEQFF. CDR3 nucleotide sequence: TGTGCCAGCAGCAAGACTAGCGGCCATGAGCAGTTCTTC.

This rearrangement joins TRBV7-9 to TRBJ2-2; 8 bases are shared with TRBD1. The CDR3 is 16 amino acids. Germline CDR1 is SEHNR and CDR2 is FQNEAQ (reference sequence). V shed 2 bases and J 4 bases; nucleotides not matched to a gene: 6. CDR3 sequence: CASSLRAGGITGELFF. CDR3 DNA sequence: TGTGCCAGCAGCTTACGGGCAGGGGGCATCACCGGGGAGCTGTTTTTT.

Notes on this clone: The junction differs from germline at one of its ends, possibly a read error. The chain recombines TRBV20-1 with TRBJ1-4; 7 bases line up with TRBD1. The CDR3 spans 11 residues. Per germline, CDR1 DFQATT and CDR2 SNEGSKA (reference sequence). This CDR3 is CSARESLGQLF. The DNA for the CDR3 is TGCAGTGCTAGAGAGTCGTTGGGACAGCTTTTT.

The chain links TRBV4-1 to TRBJ2-7; D is uncertain. The CDR3 totals 14 residues. CDR1 MGHRA and CDR2 YSYEKL come from the germline V gene. The V and J ends lost 2 bases and 0 bases respectively, with 8 bases between them. The CDR3 loop reads CASSQPRHSYEQYF. The CDR3 bases are TGCGCCAGCAGCCAACCCAGGCACTCCTACGAGCAGTACTTC.

The V and J genes are TRBV4-1 and TRBJ2-1, with D unresolved. Looked up from germline, CDR1 is MGHRA and CDR2 is YSYEKL. This CDR3 comprises 16 residues. The V end was cut by 0 bases, the J end by 3 bases, with 12 bases between. CDR3 DNA: TGCGCCAGCAGCCAAGAGTCAGGTCTACTCTACAATGAGCAGTTCTTC. This gives the protein CASSQESGLLYNEQFF.

The chain carries TRBV5-1 and TRBJ1-5; D unresolved. The CDR3 covers 15 residues. The V end lost 2 bases, the J end lost 0 bases, and 9 bases lay between the germline ends. The germline V gene encodes CDR1 SGHRS and CDR2 YFSETQ. The CDR3 DNA reads TGCGCCAGCAGCTTAGACGGGTATAGCAATCAGCCCCAGCATTTT. Residues: CASSLDGYSNQPQHF.

The V gene is TRBV5-1, the J gene TRBJ2-7; tentative D call: TRBD1 (6 bases). The CDR3 extends over 15 amino acids. The V end lost 4 bases, the J end lost 1 base, and 15 bases lay between the germline ends. Germline V CDR1 and CDR2: SGHRS, YFSETQ. The CDR3: CASSTNTGRSYEQYF. The CDR3 bases are TGCGCCAGCAGCACAAACACAGGGAGATCCTACGAGCAGTACTTC.

For this clone: No conserved phenylalanine or tryptophan ends this CDR3, so it is likely a read error. It is unclear where the CDR3 begins or ends on the DNA, so no DNA is shown, and the CDR3 is as TCRdb lists it. The V gene is TRBV9, the J gene TRBJ2-7; the table's D call, TRBD1, was not checked against the DNA. Including both end residues, the CDR3 is 9 amino acids long. In germline, CDR1 is SGDLS, CDR2 YYNGEE. CDR3 region: CASSVDAVC.

This clone was counted only a few times. V is TRBV27 and J is TRBJ2-7; a possible D gene is TRBD2 (6 bases). Germline V CDR1 and CDR2: MNHEY, SMNVEV (reference sequence). There are 16 residues in the CDR3. V was clipped by 0 bases and J by 4 bases, with 16 bases between them. As DNA, the CDR3 is TGTGCCAGCAGTTTATCGACCGGGAGAGCCGGGTACGAGCAGTACTTC. Its protein product is CASSLSTGRAGYEQYF.

The chain couples TRBV11-3 to TRBJ2-5; TRBD2 is a possible D gene (5 bases). This CDR3 has 13 amino acids. Germline V CDR1 and CDR2: SGHNT, YENEEA. V shed 5 bases and J shed 4 bases, with 11 bases lying between them. CDR3 amino acids: CASSPNGGETQYF. For the CDR3, the DNA is TGTGCCAGCAGCCCGAACGGAGGAGAGACCCAGTACTTC.

In this sample, this clone turned up once. Within the sample, other DNA sequences also encode this same CDR3. The rearrangement links TRBV7-8 to TRBJ1-5, with 9 bases identical to TRBD1. The junction had 5 bases not matched to a gene; V was cut back by 1 base and J by 4 bases. This CDR3 comprises 16 residues. The V gene's germline CDR1 is SGHVS and CDR2 FQNEAQ. Here the CDR3 reads CASSLGNGQGNQPQHF. For the CDR3, the DNA is TGTGCCAGCAGCTTAGGAAATGGACAGGGGAATCAGCCCCAGCATTTT.

The rearrangement joins TRBV10-3 to TRBJ2-3, with 9 bases aligning to TRBD2. The CDR3 sequence is 16 residues long. Germline values: CDR1 ENHRY, CDR2 SYGVKD. The V gene end was trimmed by 2 bases and the J gene end by 4 bases; junction bases not matched to a gene: 7. CDR3 residues: CAISELFSGGADTQYF. The CDR3 DNA sequence: TGTGCCATCAGTGAGCTTTTTAGCGGGGGCGCAGATACGCAGTATTTT.

The chain carries TRBV7-2 and TRBJ2-2; 8 bases map to TRBD2. The CDR3 is made up of 15 amino acids. V was pared by 1 base and J by 3 bases, with 1 base of the junction left unmatched. CDR1 SGHTA and CDR2 FQGNSA come from the germline V gene. The CDR3 reads CASSLVAGYTGELFF. CDR3 sequence (DNA): TGTGCCAGCAGCTTAGTAGCGGGGTACACCGGGGAGCTGTTTTTT.

In this sample, this clone turned up a few times. The rearrangement uses TRBV25-1 and TRBJ2-7; 7 bases fit TRBD2. There are 16 residues in the CDR3. Germline assignment: CDR1 MGHDK and CDR2 SYGVNS. Trimming at V came to 6 bases and at J to 6 bases, leaving 17 bases not matched to a gene. In DNA, the CDR3 is TGTGCCAGCAGCAGACCCGGGGACTACCGTGAGCGCGAGCAGTACTTC. Its translation: CASSRPGDYREREQYF.

The chain recombines TRBV3-1 (or the pseudogene TRBV3-2) with TRBJ1-1; D uncertain. V lost 1 base, J lost 11 bases, and 11 bases lay in between. Germline V gives CDR1 LGHDT, CDR2 YNNKEL (reference sequence). This CDR3 spans 12 amino acids. CDR3 protein: CASSQGPTEAFF. CDR3 nucleotides: TGTGCCAGCAGCCAAGGACCCACGGAGGCTTTCTTT.

This chain joins TRBV7-8 and TRBJ1-1; D is unclear. V was cut by 1 base and J by 0 bases, with 12 bases left in between. Germline V gives CDR1 SGHVS, CDR2 FQNEAQ. The CDR3 has 16 amino acids. Here the CDR3 DNA reads TGTGCCAGCAGCTTAGGCTCCCCTAGGATGAACACTGAAGCTTTCTTT. The encoded protein is CASSLGSPRMNTEAFF.

This chain connects TRBV5-1 to TRBJ2-7; 10 bases map to TRBD1. CDR1 SGHRS and CDR2 YFSETQ come from the germline V gene. This CDR3 comprises 18 residues. V trimming: 4 bases; J trimming: 1 base; junction bases outside the gene matches: 14. This CDR3 is CASSTSRDRGEGSYEQYF. The CDR3 nucleotides are TGCGCCAGCAGCACGTCCCGGGACAGGGGAGAAGGTTCCTACGAGCAGTACTTC.

J is TRBJ2-7 and V is TRBV7-8; no reliable D call. Germline CDR1 reads SGHVS; CDR2 reads FQNEAQ. The V end was cut by 5 bases, the J end by 0 bases, with 8 bases between. This CDR3 comprises 13 residues. CDR3 in amino acids: CASSPLSSYEQYF. The CDR3 bases are TGTGCCAGCAGCCCGCTCAGCTCCTACGAGCAGTACTTC.

The rearrangement uses TRBV7-2 and TRBJ2-6, with 8 bases matching TRBD1. J was trimmed by 3 bases and V by 4 bases; bases with no gene match: 14. This CDR3 contains 19 residues. Germline loops: CDR1 SGHTA, CDR2 FQGNSA. In DNA form, the CDR3 reads TGTGCCAGCAGCTCAACACCCCTTCAGGGGGCAGGTGGGGCCAACGTCCTGACTTTC. This gives the protein CASSSTPLQGAGGANVLTF.

This clone was recorded once. V is TRBV3-1 (or the pseudogene TRBV3-2) and J is TRBJ2-5; 10 bases are shared with TRBD1. V shed 10 bases, J shed 5 bases, and the junction held 4 bases outside the gene matches. The germline gives CDR1 LGHDT, CDR2 YNNKEL (reference sequence). The CDR3 length is 12 residues. In nucleotides, the CDR3 is TGTGCCACGACAGGGGGCGGTGAGACCCAGTACTTC. Residues: CATTGGGETQYF.

The gene calls are TRBV6-6 and TRBJ1-5; 7 bases line up with TRBD1. The germline V gene encodes CDR1 MNHNY and CDR2 SVGAGI (reference sequence). The CDR3 is 14 residues long. Trimming at V came to 5 bases and at J to 3 bases, leaving 4 bases not matched to a gene. The CDR3 region is CASSRDSNNQPQHF. CDR3 sequence (DNA): TGTGCCAGCAGTAGGGACAGCAACAATCAGCCCCAGCATTTT.

The chain carries TRBV5-4 and TRBJ2-5; D uncertain. From germline, CDR1 is SGHNT and CDR2 YYREEE (reference sequence). There are 15 residues in the CDR3. With 0 bases removed from V and 2 bases from J, the gap between germline ends came to 11 bases. The CDR3 nucleotides are TGTGCCAGCAGCTTGGCCAATCCTAGTCAAGAGACCCAGTACTTC. It yields the protein CASSLANPSQETQYF.

This clone was detected only once. The chain recombines TRBV9 with TRBJ2-2, with D possibly TRBD2 on 6 matching bases. Germline CDR1 is SGDLS and CDR2 is YYNGEE. The V and J ends lost 0 bases and 8 bases respectively, with 8 bases between them. This CDR3 spans 13 amino acids. In nucleotides, the CDR3 is TGTGCCAGCAGCGTAGAACTAGCTGGGGAGCTGTTTTTT. Translation: CASSVELAGELFF.

The chain links TRBV6-6 to TRBJ2-7; 8 bases agree with TRBD1. The germline gives CDR1 MNHNY, CDR2 SVGAGI (reference sequence). V shed 3 bases and J 5 bases; nucleotides not matched to a gene: 9. The CDR3 runs 15 residues. CDR3 loop: CASSYTTGQGHEQYF. The CDR3 nucleotides are TGTGCCAGCAGTTATACTACCGGACAGGGCCACGAGCAGTACTTC.

The rearrangement uses TRBV15 and TRBJ2-5; D is unresolved. This CDR3 has 12 residues. CDR1 and CDR2 (germline): LNHNV, YYDKDF (reference sequence). V was cut by 5 bases and J by 4 bases, with 8 bases left in between. The CDR3 bases are TGTGCCACCAGCGCAGGCGCAGAGACCCAGTACTTC. Its protein product is CATSAGAETQYF.

This clone is medium-sized (0.01 to 0.1%) in the sample. The chain links TRBV29-1 to TRBJ2-1; 11 bases line up with TRBD2. The CDR3 has 12 residues. V lost 7 bases and J lost 15; bases outside the gene matches: 11. CDR1 and CDR2 (germline): SQVTM, ANQGSEA. The CDR3, as DNA: TGCAGCGCGGGGACTAGCGGATCCAAGGGGTTCTTC. It is translated as CSAGTSGSKGFF.

J is TRBJ2-5 and V is TRBV5-1; TRBD2 agrees at 8 bases. The CDR3 sequence is 14 residues long. With V trimmed by 6 bases and J by 4 bases, 8 bases remained unmatched. Germline V gene sequence: CDR1 SGHRS, CDR2 YFSETQ. CDR3 sequence (DNA): TGCGCCAGCAAAATTAGCGGGGTGGGAGAGACCCAGTACTTC. It translates to CASKISGVGETQYF.